This TCR beta chain was profiled in a study of blood T cell repertoires in COVID-19 (dated by TCRdb to 2018 to 2021). Background for the entire study: Samples covering the acute and convalescent phases of COVID-19 were provided by collaborators in the United States, Italy and Spain. The material from the prospective study consisted of cDNA or gDNA derived from T cells, B-cell-depleted T cells, or PBMCs. Deeply sampled blood TCRbeta repertoires from subjects exposed to, actively infected with, or recovered from COVID-19 were included in the dataset. The repertoires were released in a freely available public database intended as a resource for research on the immune response to SARS-CoV-2. Samples came from the ongoing ImmuneRACE study (first 160 participants) plus 1,254 subjects from 6 global collaborators. A de-identified subject ID, COVID-19 status, age in years and sex were almost always included in the sample metadata. Where available, HLA class I and class II types were taken from metadata supplied by the sample provider and were not determined by assay-based typing. Overall study outcomes, separate from this receptor: How much clinical and demographic metadata was included differed by source and by participant, and the metadata was provided uncurated.

From cysteine to phenylalanine, the CDR3 is 13 amino acids long. Just CDR3 DNA is preserved here, 39 bases in frame from base 1. CDR1 and CDR2 (SGHRS, YFSETQ) derive from the germline V gene. V trim: 3 bases; J trim: 5 bases; unmatched bases: 4. Regarding this clone: Its antigen remains undetermined. Base qualities are missing; no much larger clone stands one base away.

The immunoSEQ Assay, a bias-controlled multiplex PCR, was used to amplify TCRbeta CDR3 regions from genomic DNA. In the authors' own workflow: Within the assay, amplification of reference gene primers was used to estimate how many nucleated cells each sample contained. Sequence reads were collapsed and filtered to measure the absolute abundance of every unique TCRbeta CDR3 rearrangement. Productive Simpson clonality was computed per sample as the square root of Simpson's diversity index over productive rearrangements. This is the immuneACCESS table as TCRdb keeps it, with only in-frame sequences that have V and J called. A part of the clones is gone; compared with another copy, unresolved V genes explain less than half, and the rest is unexplained. V and J calls and clone size come straight from that table; D and trimming were deduced from the DNA. Present in this sample are more than 110,000 clones, roughly 78% of which were seen just once. Approximately 6% of the sample goes to the ten largest clones.

Enrolling through a virtual design, the prospective study's participants ranged in age from about 18 to 89 years and lived across around 25 United States geographic areas. Cohort assignment in the prospective study relied on participant-reported clinical history from a screening survey and a study questionnaire. ImmuneRACE Cohort 3 recovered participants were defined by two consecutive negative NP/OP PCR tests, healthcare professional clearance, or symptom resolution. In the prospective study, mobile phlebotomists collected whole blood, serum and a nasopharyngeal or oropharyngeal swab from each participant. Participants in the prospective study had the option to provide additional blood draws and questionnaires over a 2-month period. Prospective study blood samples were shipped either frozen or at room temperature before DNA extraction.

The specimen sequenced was PBMCs or T cells enriched from blood (not recorded which). This clonotype was sampled from a woman aged 45-60 years who had recovered from COVID-19. This receptor chain uses TRBV5-1 and TRBJ2-5; 7 nucleotides in the junction match TRBD2. The CDR3 loop reads CASSSGGSETQYF. The bases read TGCGCCAGCAGCTCCGGGGGGTCCGAGACCCAGTACTTC. With the portions outside the CDR3 filled from the reference TRBV5-1 and TRBJ2-5 genes, the complete variable region becomes KAGVTQTPRYLIKTRGQQVTLSCSPISGHRSVSWYQQTPGQGLQFLFEYFSETQRNKGNFPGRFSGRQFSNSRSEMNVSTLELGDSALYLCASSSGGSETQYFGPGTRLLVL.